Shown below are 27 T cell receptor beta chains from a single sample sequenced in a study of blood T cell repertoires in COVID-19. The repertoire was sequenced with immunoSEQ multiplex PCR; TCRdb's copy has only in-frame clones and lacks some. The table records hundreds of thousands of clones, roughly 85% of them present only once. The specimen sequenced was peripheral blood. The receptors were gathered from a human donor in a cohort sampled during active COVID-19.

V is TRBV9 and J is TRBJ2-3; 8 bases match TRBD2. The CDR3 totals 16 residues. Germline CDR1 and CDR2: SGDLS and YYNGEE. Trimming took 4 bases from V and 2 from J; bases not matched to a gene: 9. In DNA form, the CDR3 reads TGTGCCAGCAGCTCTACCGGGACTAGGACCACAGATACGCAGTATTTT. This encodes CASSSTGTRTTDTQYF.

The rearrangement links TRBV7-9 to TRBJ2-5, with unresolved D. Germline V lookup: CDR1 SEHNR, CDR2 FQNEAQ (reference sequence). The CDR3 covers 14 residues. V lost 6 bases and J 3 bases, leaving 14 bases between the germline ends. The CDR3 DNA reads as TGTGCCAGCAGTCCCCCGGTCAATAAAGAGACCCAGTACTTC. Protein sequence: CASSPPVNKETQYF.

A single count supports this clone. CDR3 DNA sequence: TGTGCCAGCAGTCCGATCGACAGCGGGGAGACCCAGTACTTC. Amino acids: CASSPIDSGETQYF. The V call is TRBV27, the J call TRBJ2-5; possible D gene TRBD2, 6 bases. This CDR3 spans 14 amino acids. CDR1 MNHEY and CDR2 SMNVEV come from the germline V gene (reference sequence). V lost 5 bases and J lost 5, with 15 bases in between.

This clone was seen once. V gene TRBV27 combines with J gene TRBJ2-7; 7 bases agree with TRBD1. V was clipped by 3 bases and J by 6 bases; unmatched bases: 8. In germline, CDR1 is MNHEY, CDR2 SMNVEV (reference sequence). This CDR3 region has 14 residues. The CDR3 DNA reads TGTGCCAGCAGTTTTTTTGACAGGGCGAGCGAGCAGTACTTC. Translation: CASSFFDRASEQYF.

The rearrangement links TRBV5-8 to TRBJ2-1; no clear D. The CDR3 totals 14 residues. Germline-derived CDR1 and CDR2 are SGHTS and YDEGEE. Trimming took 0 bases from V and 2 from J, leaving 6 bases between them. CDR3 in DNA: TGTGCCAGCAGCTTGGGGTACACCTACAATGAGCAGTTCTTC. This gives the protein CASSLGYTYNEQFF.

The chain is built from TRBV30 and TRBJ2-7, with 7 positions matching TRBD2. The V segment lost 2 bases and the J segment 2 bases; nucleotides outside the gene matches: 15. Germline V lookup: CDR1 GTSNPN, CDR2 SVGIG (reference sequence). This CDR3 contains 17 residues. Here the CDR3 DNA reads TGTGCCTGGAGTATCCAAGGGGAGGGGAAGTACGCCTACGAGCAGTACTTC. Translation gives CAWSIQGEGKYAYEQYF.

This clone was picked up a small number of times. V usage is TRBV9 and J usage is TRBJ2-3; 8 bases line up with TRBD2. CDR1 and CDR2 (germline): SGDLS, YYNGEE. V dropped 0 bases and J dropped 4; count of bases not matched to a gene: 13. This CDR3 contains 18 residues. The CDR3 DNA reads TGTGCCAGCAGCGTAGACGGGGGGACTAGATCGTTGGCAGATACGCAGTATTTT. It specifies CASSVDGGTRSLADTQYF.

The genes are TRBV19 and TRBJ1-4; no firm D call. Germline CDR1 is LNHDA and CDR2 is SQIVND (reference sequence). This CDR3 is built from 13 residues. V was clipped by 5 bases and J by 6 bases, with 10 bases between them. The CDR3 nucleotides read TGTGCCAGTAGTCTCAGGTCTTATGAAAAACTGTTTTTT. Translated, it gives CASSLRSYEKLFF. Drawing the rest from reference TRBV19 and TRBJ1-4, the complete variable domain is DGGITQSPKYLFRKEGQNVTLSCEQNLNHDAMYWYRQDPGQGLRLIYYSQIVNDFQKGDIAEGYSVSREKKESFPLTVTSAQKNPTAFYLCASSLRSYEKLFFGSGTQLSVL.

J is TRBJ2-3 and V is TRBV2; possibly TRBD1 for D (6 bases). Trimming cost V 11 bases and J 2 bases, with 20 bases left between them. The CDR3 covers 15 residues. Germline lookup yields CDR1 SNHLY and CDR2 FYNNEI. CDR3 loop: CAAGVNSWDTDTQYF. CDR3 nucleotide sequence: TGTGCCGCAGGGGTTAACAGCTGGGACACAGATACGCAGTATTTT.

This chain links TRBV3-1 (or the pseudogene TRBV3-2) with TRBJ2-1; TRBD2 matches at 10 bases. The CDR3 sequence is 15 residues long. Germline lookup yields CDR1 LGHDT and CDR2 YNNKEL (reference sequence). After removal of 3 bases from V and 6 bases from J, the junction contained 5 bases not matched to a gene. CDR3 sequence: CASSQEAGGRNEQFF. DNA for the CDR3: TGTGCCAGCAGCCAGGAAGCGGGGGGGCGCAATGAGCAGTTCTTC.

The chain carries TRBV5-4 and TRBJ1-6; 7 positions agree with TRBD1. The CDR3 covers 14 residues. The germline V gene encodes CDR1 SGHNT and CDR2 YYREEE (reference sequence). After removal of 2 bases from V and 9 bases from J, the junction contained 5 bases not matched to a gene. CDR3 in amino acids: CASSLRGGGSPLHF. CDR3 DNA sequence: TGTGCCAGCAGCTTAAGAGGGGGCGGTTCACCCCTCCACTTT.

This clone was seen a handful of times. V is TRBV9 and J is TRBJ2-3; the match to TRBD2 covers 10 bases. The CDR3 spans 17 residues. Germline values: CDR1 SGDLS, CDR2 YYNGEE. J gave up 4 bases and V 4 bases, and 12 bases lay outside the gene matches. This chain's CDR3 is CASSTHSGGKSADTQYF. CDR3 sequence (DNA): TGTGCCAGCAGCACCCATAGCGGGGGGAAATCGGCAGATACGCAGTATTTT.

This clone was recorded once. The rearrangement uses TRBV9 and TRBJ1-3; TRBD1 matches at 7 bases. Germline CDR1 SGDLS, CDR2 YYNGEE. The length of the CDR3 is 15 residues. The junction had 3 bases not matched to a gene; V was cut back by 0 bases and J by 3 bases. This CDR3 is CASSVEGAYGNTIYF. CDR3 DNA: TGTGCCAGCAGCGTAGAGGGGGCTTATGGAAACACCATATATTTT.

The V and J genes are TRBV7-8 and TRBJ2-1; 7 nucleotides line up with TRBD2. CDR1 is SGHVS, CDR2 FQNEAQ, per germline. J gave up 8 bases and V 6 bases, and 7 bases lay outside the gene matches. CDR3 length: 13 amino acids. CDR3 sequence (DNA): TGTGCCAGCAGTCGTCGCGGGGGAGATGAGCAGTTCTTC. Amino acids: CASSRRGGDEQFF.

The chain joins TRBV4-1 to TRBJ1-3; D remains unclear. V was cut by 4 bases and J by 4 bases, with 20 bases left in between. This CDR3 has 17 residues. The germline gives CDR1 MGHRA, CDR2 YSYEKL. The CDR3 loop is CASSPGRPRTRGNTIYF. CDR3 sequence (DNA): TGCGCCAGCAGCCCCGGCCGGCCGCGGACTCGAGGAAACACCATATATTTT.

This clone was seen only a few times. The rearrangement joins TRBV4-2 to TRBJ1-5, with 9 bases identical to TRBD1. Germline V gene data show CDR1 as LGHNA and CDR2 as YNFKEQ. The CDR3 runs to 17 residues. V trimming: 1 base; J trimming: 4 bases; junction bases outside the gene matches: 8. The CDR3 region has the DNA TGTGCCAGCAGCCAAGTCGGGACAGGGATTTGGAATCAGCCCCAGCATTTT. This sequence encodes CASSQVGTGIWNQPQHF.

This rearrangement joins TRBV9 to TRBJ1-1, with D perhaps matching TRBD1 (6 bases). CDR1 and CDR2 from the germline V gene are SGDLS and YYNGEE. V was trimmed by 4 bases and J by 0 bases, leaving 10 bases between them. This CDR3 comprises 14 residues. The CDR3 protein is CASSRGTLNTEAFF. CDR3 nucleotide sequence: TGTGCCAGCAGCAGGGGGACACTGAACACTGAAGCTTTCTTT.

The chain links TRBV24-1 to TRBJ2-1, with TRBD2 as a possible D gene (5 bases). The CDR3 has 13 amino acids. Germline values: CDR1 KGHDR, CDR2 SFDVKD. The V end lost 9 bases, the J end lost 7 bases, and 15 bases lay between the germline ends. CDR3 bases: TGTGCCACCTCCGGGGAATCAAAAAATGAGCAGTTCTTC. This encodes CATSGESKNEQFF.

CDR3 sequence (DNA): TGTGCCAGCAGCTTAGTACTACTAGCGTACAGCTCCTACAATGAGCAGTTCTTC. Protein: CASSLVLLAYSSYNEQFF. This chain uses TRBV11-2 with TRBJ2-1; TRBD2 matches at 7 bases. The germline gives CDR1 SGHAT, CDR2 FQNNGV. There are 18 residues in the CDR3. The junction had 9 bases not matched to a gene; V was cut back by 1 base and J by 0 bases.

CDR3 in DNA: TGCGCCAGCAGCCCACCGGTATCCTCTGGGGCCAACGTCCTGACTTTC. Its protein product is CASSPPVSSGANVLTF. The V gene is TRBV5-1, the J gene TRBJ2-6; D uncertain. Germline V gene lookup returns CDR1 SGHRS and CDR2 YFSETQ. The CDR3 consists of 16 residues. V was shortened by 4 bases and J by 0 bases, with 11 bases between the two germline ends. The full variable domain, in which reference TRBV5-1 and TRBJ2-6 provide the parts outside the CDR3, is KAGVTQTPRYLIKTRGQQVTLSCSPISGHRSVSWYQQTPGQGLQFLFEYFSETQRNKGNFPGRFSGRQFSNSRSEMNVSTLELGDSALYLCASSPPVSSGANVLTFGAGSRLTVL.

V is TRBV6-5 and J is TRBJ2-7, with TRBD2 identical over 10 bases. The CDR3 runs to 15 residues. Trimming removed 6 bases from V and 1 base from J; junction bases left unmatched: 6. Germline V lookup: CDR1 MNHEY, CDR2 SVGAGI. The CDR3, as DNA: TGTGCCAGCAGCCGATTGACTAGCGGGTCCTACGAGCAGTACTTC. As protein: CASSRLTSGSYEQYF.

The chain employs TRBV12-5 and TRBJ1-4; TRBD1 matches at 8 bases. V lost 0 bases and J lost 8; bases outside the gene matches: 8. The CDR3 length is 16 residues. Looked up from germline, CDR1 is LGHNT and CDR2 is FRNRAP. CDR3 in DNA: TGTGCTAGTGGTTTGGTACCCCGGACAGGGAGCGAAAAACTGTTTTTT. This sequence encodes CASGLVPRTGSEKLFF.

The rearrangement links TRBV11-2 to TRBJ2-1; 12 bases are shared with TRBD2. The CDR3 has 15 residues. Unmatched junction bases numbered 11, after V lost 2 bases and J lost 15 bases. CDR1 is SGHAT and CDR2 is FQNNGV in the germline V gene. As DNA, the CDR3 is TGTGCCAGCAGCTTATGGACTAGCGGGGTTTCAGTAGGGTTCTTC. It encodes CASSLWTSGVSVGFF.

The chain employs TRBV2 and TRBJ2-2; possible D gene TRBD1, 6 bases. The germline V and J ends were trimmed by 4 bases and 0 bases, with 6 bases remaining between them. CDR3 size: 14 residues. CDR1 is SNHLY and CDR2 is FYNNEI in the germline V gene. The CDR3 bases are TGTGCCAGCAGTGCAGGGGCGAACACCGGGGAGCTGTTTTTT. It encodes CASSAGANTGELFF. The variable domain in full, completed from reference TRBV2 and TRBJ2-2, reads EPEVTQTPSHQVTQMGQEVILRCVPISNHLYFYWYRQILGQKVEFLVSFYNNEISEKSEIFDDQFSVERPDGSNFTLKIRSTKLEDSAMYFCASSAGANTGELFFGEGSRLTVL.

V gene TRBV5-6 combines with J gene TRBJ1-2; D not resolved. Germline CDR1 and CDR2: SGHDT and YYEEEE. V was clipped by 7 bases and J by 2 bases, with 15 bases between them. This CDR3 is 14 amino acids long. CDR3 DNA: TGTGCCAGCCGGGGTGAGGGAGGGAACTATGGCTACACCTTC. Encoded protein: CASRGEGGNYGYTF.

The chain recombines TRBV30 with TRBJ2-7, with TRBD1 identical over 9 bases. Germline CDR1 and CDR2: GTSNPN and SVGIG (reference sequence). The CDR3 loop spans 15 amino acids. V gave up 7 bases and J gave up 5 bases; unmatched junction bases: 15. The CDR3 is CASLNPGTGLDEQYF. As DNA, the CDR3 is TGTGCCTCCCTCAATCCGGGGACAGGGCTCGACGAGCAGTACTTC.

This rearrangement joins TRBV5-4 to TRBJ2-5; TRBD1 might be the D (6 bases). Germline loops: CDR1 SGHNT, CDR2 YYREEE (reference sequence). With 3 bases removed from V and 1 base from J, the gap between germline ends came to 10 bases. This CDR3 spans 14 amino acids. This CDR3 reads CASSSQGAQETQYF. The CDR3 coding sequence is TGTGCCAGCAGCTCACAGGGAGCCCAAGAGACCCAGTACTTC.